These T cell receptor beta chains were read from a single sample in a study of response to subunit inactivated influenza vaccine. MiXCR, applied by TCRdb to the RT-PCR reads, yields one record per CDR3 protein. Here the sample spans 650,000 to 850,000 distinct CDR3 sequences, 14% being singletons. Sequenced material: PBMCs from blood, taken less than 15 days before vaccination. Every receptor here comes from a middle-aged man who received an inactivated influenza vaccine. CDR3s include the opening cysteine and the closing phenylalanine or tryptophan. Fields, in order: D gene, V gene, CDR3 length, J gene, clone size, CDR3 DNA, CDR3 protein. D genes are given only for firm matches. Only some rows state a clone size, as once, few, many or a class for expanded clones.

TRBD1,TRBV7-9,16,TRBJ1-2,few,TGTGCCAGCAGCTCTGATAGGACAGGGGCCTCCTATGGCTACACCTTC,CASSSDRTGASYGYTF
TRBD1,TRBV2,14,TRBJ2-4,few,TGTGCCAGCAGTACAGGGGGCGAGGGAAACATTCAGTACTTC,CASSTGGEGNIQYF
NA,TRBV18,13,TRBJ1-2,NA,TGTGCCAGCTCACCCGGTCCCCCTCCGGGCTACACCTTC,CASSPGPPPGYTF
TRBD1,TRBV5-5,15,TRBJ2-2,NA,TGTGCCAGCAGCTTTAACAGGGGGAACACCGGGGAGCTGTTTTTT,CASSFNRGNTGELFF
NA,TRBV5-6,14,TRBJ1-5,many,TGTGCCAGCAGCTTGGGACAGTTGAATCAGCCCCAGCATTTT,CASSLGQLNQPQHF
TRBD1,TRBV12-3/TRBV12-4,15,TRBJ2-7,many,TGTGCCAGCAGTGAGGACAGGGGGCGCTTCCACGAGCAGTACTTC,CASSEDRGRFHEQYF
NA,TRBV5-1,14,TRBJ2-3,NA,TGCGCCAGCAGCCCAAGGACAGTCTCAGATACGCAGTATTTT,CASSPRTVSDTQYF
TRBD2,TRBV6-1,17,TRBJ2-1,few,TGTGCCAGCAGCACACTAGCGGGGGGGCATAAATACAATGAGCAGTTCTTC,CASSTLAGGHKYNEQFF
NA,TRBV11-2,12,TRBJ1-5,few,TGTGCCAGCAGCCAATTCAATCAGCCCCAGCATTTT,CASSQFNQPQHF
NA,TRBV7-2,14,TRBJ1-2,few,TGTGCCAGCAGCTTACGAGACCGACCCTATGGCTACACCTTC,CASSLRDRPYGYTF
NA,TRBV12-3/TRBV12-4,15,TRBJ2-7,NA,TGTGCCAGCAGTTTTGCCGGGGGAAGCTCCTACGAGCAGTACTTC,CASSFAGGSSYEQYF
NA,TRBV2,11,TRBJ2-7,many,TGTGCCAGCACCGGGACCTACGAGCAGTACTTC,CASTGTYEQYF
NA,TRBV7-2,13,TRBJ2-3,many,TGTGCCAGCAGCGTCGGCGACGGAGATACGCAGTATTTT,CASSVGDGDTQYF
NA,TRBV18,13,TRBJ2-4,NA,TGTGCCAGCTCACCAAACAGCCAAAACATTCAGTACTTC,CASSPNSQNIQYF
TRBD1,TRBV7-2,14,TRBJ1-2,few,TGTGCCAGCAGCTTAGCGGGGGACAGCTATGGCTACACCTTC,CASSLAGDSYGYTF
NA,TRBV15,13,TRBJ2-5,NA,TGTGCCACCATGCAGGACAGACAAGAGACCCAGTACTTC,CATMQDRQETQYF
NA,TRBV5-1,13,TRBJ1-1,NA,TGCGCCAGCAGCTTGGTGAGGGGCACTGAAGCTTTCTTT,CASSLVRGTEAFF
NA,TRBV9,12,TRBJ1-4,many,TGTGCCAGCAGCGGTAACGGAGAAAAACTGTTTTTT,CASSGNGEKLFF
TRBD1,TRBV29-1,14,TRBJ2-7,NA,TGCAGCGTTGGATACGGACAGGCATCCTACGAGCAGTACTTC,CSVGYGQASYEQYF
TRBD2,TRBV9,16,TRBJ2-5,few,TGTGCCAGCAGCACAGGAGCGGGGACTCCTCAAGAGACCCAGTACTTC,CASSTGAGTPQETQYF
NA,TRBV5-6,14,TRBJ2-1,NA,TGTGCCAGCAGCTTGTCGGAGAAACCCAATGAGCAGTTCTTC,CASSLSEKPNEQFF
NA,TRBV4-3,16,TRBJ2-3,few,TGCGCCAGCAGCCAAGCTGGTGGAGGCGTGGGAGATACGCAGTATTTT,CASSQAGGGVGDTQYF
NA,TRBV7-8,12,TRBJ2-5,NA,TGTGCCAGCAGTACATATCAAGAGACCCAGTACTTC,CASSTYQETQYF
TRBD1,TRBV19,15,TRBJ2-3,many,TGTGCCAGTAGTATAAGGGGACAGCGCACAGATACGCAGTATTTT,CASSIRGQRTDTQYF